This is a list of T cell receptor beta chains from one sample in a study of technical replicates of blood from several donors. Using immunoSEQ multiplex PCR, the repertoire was profiled, and TCRdb retains in-frame clones only, with some absent. The sample holds approximately 51,000 clones, about 94% seen once. Material: PBMCs. These receptors all come from a human donor in good health. Some clones in this sample may be carry-over from other donors' samples. The CDR3 runs from the conserved cysteine through the conserved F or W. Each record gives: D gene, clone size, V gene, J gene, CDR3 protein, CDR3 DNA. The D gene is left open where the match is weak. Not every row has a clone size; where given, it reads once, few, many or a size class.

TRBD1	once	TRBV6-6	TRBJ2-5	CASSYSGATGMETQYF	TGTGCCAGCAGTTACTCTGGTGCGACAGGGATGGAGACCCAGTACTTC
TRBD1	-	TRBV9	TRBJ2-1	CASSVSGTGGFNEQFF	TGTGCCAGCAGCGTGTCCGGGACAGGGGGATTCAATGAGCAGTTCTTC
TRBD1	-	TRBV4-3	TRBJ2-2	CASSRDRDLGELFF	TGCGCCAGCAGCCGGGACAGAGATCTCGGGGAGCTGTTTTTT
-	-	TRBV7-9	TRBJ1-6	CASSLAQRTNSPLHF	TGTGCCAGCAGCTTAGCGCAACGGACAAATTCACCCCTCCACTTT
-	-	TRBV29-1	TRBJ2-7	CSVRISNSYEQYF	TGCAGCGTTAGGATTAGCAACTCCTACGAGCAGTACTTC
-	-	TRBV9	TRBJ2-3	CASSVFSDTQYF	TGTGCCAGCAGCGTGTTCTCAGATACGCAGTATTTT
-	-	TRBV30	TRBJ1-1	CAWSVRQNTEAFF	TGTGCCTGGAGTGTGAGGCAGAACACTGAAGCTTTCTTT
-	once	TRBV7-9	TRBJ2-5	CASSTIGRKETQYF	TGTGCCAGCAGCACCATAGGGAGAAAAGAGACCCAGTACTTC
-	-	TRBV5-1	TRBJ1-2	CASRGGHPNYGYTF	TGCGCCAGCAGGGGTGGACATCCTAACTATGGCTACACCTTC
-	-	TRBV7-9	TRBJ2-1	CASSLLRGLNEQFF	TGTGCCAGCAGCTTGCTTAGGGGGTTGAATGAGCAGTTCTTC
TRBD1	-	TRBV18	TRBJ1-6	CASSRTGGWDNSPLHF	TGTGCCAGCTCACGAACAGGGGGCTGGGATAATTCACCCCTCCACTTT
-	-	TRBV10-3	TRBJ1-3	CAISETGGSGNTIYF	TGTGCCATCAGTGAAACGGGAGGCTCTGGAAACACCATATATTTT
-	once	TRBV28	TRBJ1-2	CASSSTDSLNYGYTF	TGTGCCAGCAGTTCCACCGACAGCCTTAACTATGGCTACACCTTC
-	-	TRBV5-1	TRBJ2-3	CASRKEGRGRDTQYF	TGCGCCAGCAGAAAGGAGGGCAGGGGGAGAGATACGCAGTATTTT
TRBD2	-	TRBV4-1	TRBJ2-5	CASRSTSARGGETQYF	TGCGCCAGCAGGTCCACTAGCGCGCGGGGTGGAGAGACCCAGTACTTC
TRBD1	-	TRBV5-4	TRBJ1-2	CASSSEAGTAFYGYTF	TGTGCCAGCAGCTCTGAAGCCGGGACAGCGTTCTATGGCTACACCTTC
-	-	TRBV12-5	TRBJ2-4	CASGLEGGTKNIQYF	TGTGCTAGTGGTCTCGAAGGGGGTACCAAAAACATTCAGTACTTC
-	once	TRBV18	TRBJ2-3	CASALTVGTDTQYF	TGTGCCAGCGCACTAACAGTCGGCACAGATACGCAGTATTTT
TRBD1	-	TRBV6-6	TRBJ2-7	CASSKGQGVNEQYF	TGTGCCAGCAGTAAGGGACAGGGCGTCAACGAGCAGTACTTC
TRBD1	once	TRBV9	TRBJ1-2	CASSHDRGQGYGYTF	TGTGCCAGCAGCCACGACAGGGGGCAAGGCTATGGCTACACCTTC
TRBD1	-	TRBV4-1	TRBJ2-7	CASSQDLRGRQFEQYF	TGCGCCAGCAGCCAAGACTTGAGGGGGCGACAGTTCGAGCAGTACTTC
-	-	TRBV19	TRBJ1-1	CASSYSLNTEAFF	TGTGCCAGTAGTTACAGTCTGAACACTGAAGCTTTCTTT
-	once	TRBV4-3	TRBJ2-1	CASRTTSSYDNEQFF	TGCGCCAGCAGAACCACCTCGTCCTATGACAATGAGCAGTTCTTC
TRBD2	-	TRBV19	TRBJ2-2	CASSISGTTTGELFF	TGTGCCAGTAGTATCTCTGGGACTACGACCGGGGAGCTGTTTTTT
-	-	TRBV30	TRBJ1-4	CAWRRSTNEKLFF	TGTGCCTGGAGGAGGTCAACTAATGAAAAACTGTTTTTT
-	-	TRBV9	TRBJ1-1	CASSVVGTRGTEAFF	TGTGCCAGCAGCGTAGTCGGCACCCGGGGCACTGAAGCTTTCTTT
TRBD1	-	TRBV29-1	TRBJ1-3	CSVAYRGLDGNTIYF	TGCAGCGTAGCGTACAGGGGGCTTGACGGAAACACCATATATTTT
TRBD1	-	TRBV13	TRBJ2-2	CASSPERRTGGTGELFF	TGTGCCAGCAGCCCGGAACGTAGGACAGGGGGCACGGGGGAGCTGTTTTTT
TRBD1	-	TRBV7-8	TRBJ1-5	CASSFQTGGNQPQHF	TGTGCCAGCAGCTTCCAGACAGGGGGAAATCAGCCCCAGCATTTT
TRBD1	-	TRBV28	TRBJ2-7	CASSPTGQGETYEQYF	TGTGCCAGCAGTCCAACAGGACAGGGGGAAACCTACGAGCAGTACTTC
-	-	TRBV5-4	TRBJ2-5	CASSLAGAGAQYF	TGTGCCAGCAGCTTGGCCGGTGCGGGCGCCCAGTACTTC
-	-	TRBV6-1	TRBJ2-7	CASSEGPGVSYEQYF	TGTGCCAGCAGTGAAGGGCCGGGGGTATCCTACGAGCAGTACTTC
TRBD2	-	TRBV4-3	TRBJ2-1	CASSRAPTSGGVNEQFF	TGCGCCAGCAGTCGCGCTCCAACTAGCGGGGGGGTGAATGAGCAGTTCTTC
-	once	TRBV11-3	TRBJ2-7	CASSPTFGTPEEQYF	TGTGCCAGCAGCCCGACATTCGGTACGCCGGAAGAGCAGTACTTC
-	-	TRBV5-6	TRBJ2-7	CASSPELGAYEQYF	TGTGCCAGCAGCCCAGAATTGGGCGCCTACGAGCAGTACTTC
-	-	TRBV10-3	TRBJ1-2	CAISESGRYGYTF	TGTGCCATCAGTGAGTCCGGTCGCTATGGCTACACCTTC
-	-	TRBV18	TRBJ1-3	CASSPNGLSGNTIYF	TGTGCCAGCTCACCGAACGGTCTCTCTGGAAACACCATATATTTT
TRBD2	-	TRBV5-5	TRBJ2-5	CASSISRTGWRLAGRETQYF	TGTGCCAGCAGCATATCCCGGACAGGGTGGAGACTAGCGGGACGGGAGACCCAGTACTTC
TRBD2	-	TRBV7-2	TRBJ2-7	CASSSTKGGGTYEQYF	TGTGCCAGCAGCTCAACCAAAGGCGGGGGGACCTACGAGCAGTACTTC
TRBD1	-	TRBV6-6	TRBJ2-7	CASSYGTGGYEQYF	TGTGCCAGCAGTTACGGGACAGGGGGATACGAGCAGTACTTC
-	-	TRBV9	TRBJ2-1	CASSPETGNEQFF	TGTGCCAGCAGCCCGGAGACGGGAAATGAGCAGTTCTTC
TRBD1	once	TRBV27	TRBJ1-1	CASSFPTGGTEAFF	TGTGCCAGCAGTTTTCCGACAGGGGGGACTGAAGCTTTCTTT
-	-	TRBV9	TRBJ2-3	CASREFEATDTQYF	TGTGCCAGCCGGGAATTTGAGGCCACAGATACGCAGTATTTT
-	-	TRBV21-1	TRBJ1-2	CASSDIPDRGLRDGYTF	TGTGCCAGCAGCGACATCCCGGACAGGGGCCTCCGGGATGGCTACACCTTC
-	-	TRBV20-1	TRBJ1-2	CSATGFRGYTF	TGCAGTGCTACAGGCTTTCGCGGCTACACCTTC
-	-	TRBV14	TRBJ1-2	CASSPQAAGTPHTF	TGTGCCAGCAGCCCCCAAGCAGCCGGGACACCTCACACCTTC
-	-	TRBV18	TRBJ1-2	CASSPDGELGGYTF	TGTGCCAGCTCACCGGACGGGGAGCTTGGAGGCTACACCTTC
-	-	TRBV4-3	TRBJ2-7	CASSQGPPGRAAGEQYF	TGCGCCAGCAGCCAAGGTCCCCCGGGCAGGGCAGCTGGCGAGCAGTACTTC
-	-	TRBV12-5	TRBJ2-1	CASGFVLGLSSYNEQFF	TGTGCTAGTGGTTTCGTCCTAGGCCTGAGCTCCTACAATGAGCAGTTCTTC
TRBD2	-	TRBV7-7	TRBJ2-1	CASSLGTSRAYNEQFF	TGTGCCAGCAGCCTTGGGACTAGCCGTGCCTACAATGAGCAGTTCTTC
-	-	TRBV7-2	TRBJ1-5	CASSLVMGRDSNQPQHF	TGTGCCAGCAGCTTAGTGATGGGGAGAGATAGCAATCAGCCCCAGCATTTT